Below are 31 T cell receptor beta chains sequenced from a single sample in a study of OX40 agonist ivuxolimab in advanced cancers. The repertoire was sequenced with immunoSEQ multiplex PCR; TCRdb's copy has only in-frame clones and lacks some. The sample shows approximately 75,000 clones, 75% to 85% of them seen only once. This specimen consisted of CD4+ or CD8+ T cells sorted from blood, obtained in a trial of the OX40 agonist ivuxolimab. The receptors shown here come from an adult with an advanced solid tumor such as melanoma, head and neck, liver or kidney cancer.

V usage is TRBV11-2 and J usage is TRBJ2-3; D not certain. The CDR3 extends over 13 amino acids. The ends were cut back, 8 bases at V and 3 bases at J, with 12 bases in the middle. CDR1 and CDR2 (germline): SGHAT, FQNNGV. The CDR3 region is CASQYGRTDTQYF. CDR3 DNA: TGTGCCAGCCAATACGGGCGGACAGATACGCAGTATTTT.

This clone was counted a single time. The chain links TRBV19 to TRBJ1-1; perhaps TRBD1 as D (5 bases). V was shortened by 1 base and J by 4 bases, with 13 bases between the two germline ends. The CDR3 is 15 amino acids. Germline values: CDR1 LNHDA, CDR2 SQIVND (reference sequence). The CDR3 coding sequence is TGTGCCAGTAGTATAGGTGGGGCCCTGGGCACTGAAGCTTTCTTT. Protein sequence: CASSIGGALGTEAFF.

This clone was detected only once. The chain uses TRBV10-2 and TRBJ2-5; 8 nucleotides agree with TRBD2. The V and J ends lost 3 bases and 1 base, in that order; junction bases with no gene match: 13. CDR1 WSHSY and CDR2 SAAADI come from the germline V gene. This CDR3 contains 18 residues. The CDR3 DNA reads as TGCGCCAGCAGTGACCCCGGGGGGGAGCGGACCTTCCAAGAGACCCAGTACTTC. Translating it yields CASSDPGGERTFQETQYF.

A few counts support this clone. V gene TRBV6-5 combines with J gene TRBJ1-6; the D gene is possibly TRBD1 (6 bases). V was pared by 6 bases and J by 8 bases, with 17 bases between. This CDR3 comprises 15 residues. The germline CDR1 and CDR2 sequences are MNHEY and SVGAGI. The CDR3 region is CASRYTGLFYSPLHF. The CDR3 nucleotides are TGTGCCAGCAGGTATACAGGGCTCTTTTATTCACCCCTCCACTTT.

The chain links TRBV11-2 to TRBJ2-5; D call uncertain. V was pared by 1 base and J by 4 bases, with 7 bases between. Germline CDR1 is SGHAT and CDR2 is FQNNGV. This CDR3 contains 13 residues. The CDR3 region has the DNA TGTGCCAGCAGCTTAGGGCGTAGAGAGACCCAGTACTTC. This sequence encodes CASSLGRRETQYF.

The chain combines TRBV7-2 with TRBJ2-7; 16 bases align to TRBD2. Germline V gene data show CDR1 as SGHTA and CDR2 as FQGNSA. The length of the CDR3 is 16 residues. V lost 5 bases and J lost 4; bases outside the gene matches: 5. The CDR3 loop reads CASSRGLAGGLYEQYF. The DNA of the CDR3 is TGTGCCAGCAGCCGGGGACTAGCGGGAGGGCTGTACGAGCAGTACTTC.

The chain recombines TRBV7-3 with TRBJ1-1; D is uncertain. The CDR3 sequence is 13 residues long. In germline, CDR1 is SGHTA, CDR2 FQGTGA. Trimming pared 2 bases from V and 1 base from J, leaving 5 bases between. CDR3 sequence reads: CASSLQPNTEAFF. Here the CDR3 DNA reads TGTGCCAGCAGCTTACAGCCGAACACTGAAGCTTTCTTT.

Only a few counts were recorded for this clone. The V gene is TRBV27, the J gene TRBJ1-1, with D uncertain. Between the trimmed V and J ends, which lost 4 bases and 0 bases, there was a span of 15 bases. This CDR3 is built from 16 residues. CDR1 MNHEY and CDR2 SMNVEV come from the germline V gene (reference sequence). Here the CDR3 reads CASSSSGLGLNTEAFF. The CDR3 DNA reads TGTGCCAGCAGTTCCAGTGGCCTGGGCCTGAACACTGAAGCTTTCTTT.

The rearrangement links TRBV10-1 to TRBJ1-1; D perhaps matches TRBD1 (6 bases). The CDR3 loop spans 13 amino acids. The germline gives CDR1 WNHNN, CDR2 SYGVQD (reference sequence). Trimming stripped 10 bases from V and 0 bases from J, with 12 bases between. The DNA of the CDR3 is TGCGCCACCCGACAGGCCCTGAACACTGAAGCTTTCTTT. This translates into CATRQALNTEAFF.

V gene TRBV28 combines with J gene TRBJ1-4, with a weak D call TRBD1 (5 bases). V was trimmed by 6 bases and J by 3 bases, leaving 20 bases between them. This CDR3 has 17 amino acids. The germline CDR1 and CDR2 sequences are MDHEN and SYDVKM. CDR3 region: CASSIIWGIGANEKLFF. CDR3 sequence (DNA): TGTGCCAGCAGCATCATCTGGGGGATCGGGGCTAATGAAAAACTGTTTTTT.

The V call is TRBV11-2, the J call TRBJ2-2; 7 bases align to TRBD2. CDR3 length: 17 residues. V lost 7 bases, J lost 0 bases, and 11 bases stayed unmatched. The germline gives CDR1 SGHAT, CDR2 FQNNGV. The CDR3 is CASTRDWAGANTGELFF. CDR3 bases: TGTGCCAGCACCCGGGATTGGGCGGGAGCGAACACCGGGGAGCTGTTTTTT. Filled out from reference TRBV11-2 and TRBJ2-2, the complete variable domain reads EAGVAQSPRYKIIEKRQSVAFWCNPISGHATLYWYQQILGQGPKLLIQFQNNGVVDDSQLPKDRFSAERLKGVDSTLKIQPAKLEDSAVYLCASTRDWAGANTGELFFGEGSRLTVL.

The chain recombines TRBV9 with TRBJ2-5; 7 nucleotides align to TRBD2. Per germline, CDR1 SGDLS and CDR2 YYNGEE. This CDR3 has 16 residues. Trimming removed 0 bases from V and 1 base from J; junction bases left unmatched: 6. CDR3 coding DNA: TGTGCCAGCAGCGTAGGGTGGGGGGGACCCCAAGAGACCCAGTACTTC. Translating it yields CASSVGWGGPQETQYF.

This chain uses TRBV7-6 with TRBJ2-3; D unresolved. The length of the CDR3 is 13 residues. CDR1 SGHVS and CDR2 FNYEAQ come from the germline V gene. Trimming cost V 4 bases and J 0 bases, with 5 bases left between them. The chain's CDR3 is CASSSPSTDTQYF. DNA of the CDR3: TGTGCCAGCAGCTCCCCTAGCACAGATACGCAGTATTTT.

CDR3 loop: CSVYGNYGYTF. Written as DNA, the CDR3 is TGCAGCGTTTACGGTAACTATGGCTACACCTTC. J is TRBJ1-2 and V is TRBV29-1, with unresolved D. Trimming removed 5 bases from V and 1 base from J, with 5 bases in between. The V gene's germline CDR1 is SQVTM and CDR2 ANQGSEA. There are 11 residues in the CDR3.

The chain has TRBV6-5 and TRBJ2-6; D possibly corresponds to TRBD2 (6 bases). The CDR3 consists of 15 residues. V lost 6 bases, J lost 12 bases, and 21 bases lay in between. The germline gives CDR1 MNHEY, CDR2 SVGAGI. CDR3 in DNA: TGTGCCAGCAGCCGTGAGGCAGGGTTTAGCGGCGTCCTGACTTTC. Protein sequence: CASSREAGFSGVLTF.

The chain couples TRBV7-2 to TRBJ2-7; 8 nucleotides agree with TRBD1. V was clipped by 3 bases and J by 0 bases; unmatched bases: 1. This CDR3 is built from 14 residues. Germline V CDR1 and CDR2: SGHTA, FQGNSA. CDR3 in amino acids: CASSLGQASYEQYF. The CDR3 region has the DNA TGTGCCAGCAGCTTGGGACAGGCCTCCTACGAGCAGTACTTC.

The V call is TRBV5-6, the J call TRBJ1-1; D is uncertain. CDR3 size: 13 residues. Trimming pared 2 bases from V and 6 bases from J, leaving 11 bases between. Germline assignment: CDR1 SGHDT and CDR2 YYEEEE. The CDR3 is CASSFLKGAEAFF. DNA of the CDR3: TGTGCCAGCAGCTTTTTAAAAGGCGCTGAAGCTTTCTTT.

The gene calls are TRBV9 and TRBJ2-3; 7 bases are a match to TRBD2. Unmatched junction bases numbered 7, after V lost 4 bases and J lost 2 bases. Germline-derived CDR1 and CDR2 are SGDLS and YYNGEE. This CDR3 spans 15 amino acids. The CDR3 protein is CASSFRGVPTDTQYF. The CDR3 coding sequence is TGTGCCAGCAGCTTCCGGGGGGTTCCCACAGATACGCAGTATTTT.

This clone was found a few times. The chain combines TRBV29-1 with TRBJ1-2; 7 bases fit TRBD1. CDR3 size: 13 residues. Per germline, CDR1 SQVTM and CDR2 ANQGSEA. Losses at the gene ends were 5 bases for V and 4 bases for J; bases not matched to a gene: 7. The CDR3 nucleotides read TGCAGCGTTACCCAACAGGGGTTCTATGGCTACACCTTC. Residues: CSVTQQGFYGYTF.

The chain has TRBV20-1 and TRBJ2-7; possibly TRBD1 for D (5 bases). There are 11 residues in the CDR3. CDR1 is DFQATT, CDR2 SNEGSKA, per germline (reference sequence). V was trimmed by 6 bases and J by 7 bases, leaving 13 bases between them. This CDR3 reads CSASRTREQYF. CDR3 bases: TGCAGTGCAAGCAGGACACGGGAGCAGTACTTC.

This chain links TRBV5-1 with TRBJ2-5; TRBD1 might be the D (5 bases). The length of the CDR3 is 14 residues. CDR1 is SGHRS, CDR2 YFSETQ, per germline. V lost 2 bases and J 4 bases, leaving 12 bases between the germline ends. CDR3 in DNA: TGCGCCAGCAGCTTCATGGGGCTCGGAGAGACCCAGTACTTC. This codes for CASSFMGLGETQYF.

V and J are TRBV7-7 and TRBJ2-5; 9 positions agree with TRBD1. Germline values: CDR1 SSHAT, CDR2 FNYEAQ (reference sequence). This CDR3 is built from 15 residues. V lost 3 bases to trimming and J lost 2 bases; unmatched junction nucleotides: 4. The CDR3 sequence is CASSFDRGAQETQYF. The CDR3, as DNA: TGTGCCAGCAGCTTCGACAGGGGGGCACAAGAGACCCAGTACTTC.

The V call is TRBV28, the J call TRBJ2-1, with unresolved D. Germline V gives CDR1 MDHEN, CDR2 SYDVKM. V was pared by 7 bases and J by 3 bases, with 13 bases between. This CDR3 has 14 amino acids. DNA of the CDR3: TGTGCCAGCACACTATCGGCATACTACAATGAGCAGTTCTTC. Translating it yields CASTLSAYYNEQFF.

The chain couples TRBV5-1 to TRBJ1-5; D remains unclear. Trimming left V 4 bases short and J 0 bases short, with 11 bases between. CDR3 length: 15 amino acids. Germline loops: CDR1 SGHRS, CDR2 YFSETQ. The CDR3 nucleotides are TGCGCCAGCAGCGCAGGATGGGGTAGCAATCAGCCCCAGCATTTT. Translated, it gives CASSAGWGSNQPQHF.

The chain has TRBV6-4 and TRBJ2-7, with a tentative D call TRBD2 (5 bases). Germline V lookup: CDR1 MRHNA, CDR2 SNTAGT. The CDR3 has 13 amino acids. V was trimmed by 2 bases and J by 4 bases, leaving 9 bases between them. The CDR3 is CASSDPRAYEQYF. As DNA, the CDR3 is TGTGCCAGCAGTGACCCGAGGGCTTACGAGCAGTACTTC.

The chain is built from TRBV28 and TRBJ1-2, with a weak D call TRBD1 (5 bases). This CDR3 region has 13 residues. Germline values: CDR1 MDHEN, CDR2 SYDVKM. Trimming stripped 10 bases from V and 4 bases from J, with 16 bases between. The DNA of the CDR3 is TGTGCCACCAGGTCCCGGGACGGCTATGGCTACACCTTC. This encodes CATRSRDGYGYTF.

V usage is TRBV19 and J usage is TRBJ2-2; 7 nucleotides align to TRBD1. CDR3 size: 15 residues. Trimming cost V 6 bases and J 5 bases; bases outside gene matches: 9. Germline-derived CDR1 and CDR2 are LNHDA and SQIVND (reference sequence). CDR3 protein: CASRETGPNTGELFF. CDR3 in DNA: TGTGCCAGTAGAGAGACAGGGCCAAATACCGGGGAGCTGTTTTTT.

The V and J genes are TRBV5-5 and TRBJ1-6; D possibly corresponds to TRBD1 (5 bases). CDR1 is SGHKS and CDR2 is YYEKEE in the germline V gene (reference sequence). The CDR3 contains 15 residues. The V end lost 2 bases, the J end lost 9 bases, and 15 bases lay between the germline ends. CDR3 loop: CASSLVSQGGSPLHF. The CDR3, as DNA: TGTGCCAGCAGCTTAGTGTCTCAGGGAGGTTCACCCCTCCACTTT.

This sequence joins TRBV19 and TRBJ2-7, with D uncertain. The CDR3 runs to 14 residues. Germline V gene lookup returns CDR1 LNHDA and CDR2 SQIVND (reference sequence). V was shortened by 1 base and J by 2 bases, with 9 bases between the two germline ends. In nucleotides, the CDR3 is TGTGCCAGTAGTATAGCTGGCCTAGCCTACGAGCAGTACTTC. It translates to CASSIAGLAYEQYF.

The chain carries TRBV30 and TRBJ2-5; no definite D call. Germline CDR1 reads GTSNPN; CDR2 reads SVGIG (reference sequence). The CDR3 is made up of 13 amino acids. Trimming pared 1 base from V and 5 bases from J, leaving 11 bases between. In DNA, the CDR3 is TGTGCCTGGAGTGGGGGTGGGAAGGAGACCCAGTACTTC. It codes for CAWSGGGKETQYF.

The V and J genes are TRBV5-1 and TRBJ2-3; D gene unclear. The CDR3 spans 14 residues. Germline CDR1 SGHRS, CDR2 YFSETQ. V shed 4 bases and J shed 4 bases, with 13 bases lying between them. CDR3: CASSVNSASDTQYF. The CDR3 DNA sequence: TGCGCCAGCAGCGTGAACTCAGCCTCAGATACGCAGTATTTT.